The 10 T cell receptor delta chains presented below share a single source sample, sequenced in a study of gamma-delta T cells after stem cell transplantation. TCRdb ran CATT on the RT-PCR reads. The profile shows a few thousand delta-chain clones, 1.5% to 2% of them singletons. Sequencing was carried out using gamma-delta T cells. The receptors stem from a human donor. It is not recorded whose cells these are; they may come from a transplant donor.

In its sample, this clone was seen a few times. TCRdb lists the protein of a much larger clone for this DNA, which differs at residue 9, so this is likely a read error; the protein given here is translated from the DNA itself. This rearrangement joins TRDV2 to TRDJ1, with a tentative D call TRDD3 (6 bases). In germline, CDR1 is GEAIGNYY, CDR2 EKD. This CDR3 spans 17 amino acids. V lost 1 base to trimming and J lost 3 bases, with 20 bases between them. CDR3 sequence: CACDTIPQWGLSDKLIF. The CDR3 nucleotides are TGTGCCTGTGACACAATCCCTCAGTGGGGGTTGTCCGATAAACTCATCTTT.

Turning to this clone: The protein given by TCRdb reflects a much larger clone and differs at residues 9 and 16 from this DNA's translation, likely from a read error; the protein shown is the DNA's translation. The CDR3 nucleotides are TGTGCCTGTGACACCCTGATGGGGACACGCGGGGACACCGATAAACCCATCTTT. Its translation is CACDTLMGTRGDTDKPIF. V usage is TRDV2 and J usage is TRDJ1, with D possibly TRDD3 on 5 matching bases. From germline, CDR1 is GEAIGNYY and CDR2 EKD. The CDR3 is 18 residues long.

This clone was counted only a few times. Since a far larger clone is one base different, this is likely a read error. In the same sample, other DNA sequences code for this CDR3. The chain carries TRDV2 and TRDJ1; tentatively, D is TRDD3 (6 bases). V dropped 3 bases and J dropped 3 bases, with 25 bases sitting between them. Germline V CDR1 and CDR2: GEAIGNYY, EKD. The CDR3 totals 18 residues. As DNA, the CDR3 is TGTGCCTGTGACTCTCTACTGGGAGATACGGGTACGTCCGATAAACTCATCTTT. Translation gives CACDSLLGDTGTSDKLIF.

As concerns this clone: A read error is the likely source, as a far larger clone sits one nucleotide away. Other DNA sequences in this specimen translate into the identical CDR3. The rearrangement uses TRDV2 and TRDJ1, with 11 bases lining up with TRDD3. V was pared by 1 base and J by 9 bases, with 9 bases of the junction left unmatched. Per germline, CDR1 GEAIGNYY and CDR2 EKD. This CDR3 is 15 amino acids long. CDR3 amino acids: CACDTMGDTHGELIF. DNA of the CDR3: TGTGCCTGTGACACAATGGGGGATACGCACGGGGAACTCATCTTT.

In the case of this clone: One base away lies a much larger clone, so this may be a sequencing read error. The V gene is TRDV2, the J gene TRDJ1; 8 bases are a match to TRDD3. The trim removed 3 bases at V and 2 bases at J, leaving 22 bases unmatched. Germline loops: CDR1 GEAIGNYY, CDR2 EKD. The CDR3 has 20 amino acids. The CDR3 loop reads CACDALHYAVNWGETDKLIF. CDR3 sequence (DNA): TGTGCCTGTGACGCCTTACACTACGCCGTGAACTGGGGGGAGACCGATAAACTCATCTTT.

With respect to this clone: This is likely an artifact of a read error, given a far larger clone one base away. The sample holds other DNA sequences that translate to the same CDR3. The chain recombines TRDV2 with TRDJ3; weak D call: TRDD3 (5 bases). The CDR3 has 18 residues. Trimming took 2 bases from V and 5 from J, leaving 18 bases between them. Germline values: CDR1 GEAIGNYY, CDR2 EKD. The CDR3 DNA is TGTGCCTGTGACAAGGTGGGGAGGACTCTTGGGGACACCCGACAGATGTTTTTC. This gives the protein CACDKVGRTLGDTRQMFF.

In its sample, this clone was seen a few times. The TCRdb protein fails to match the DNA translation at residue 9; the protein reported here was translated from the DNA. The chain recombines TRDV2 with TRDJ1; 9 bases agree with TRDD3. Germline values: CDR1 GEAIGNYY, CDR2 EKD. The V and J ends lost 1 base and 0 bases, in that order; junction bases with no gene match: 14. The CDR3 runs to 19 residues. In DNA, the CDR3 is TGTGCCTGTGACACTCGACTTGCTAGGGGATACGGGGACACCGATAAACTCATCTTT. Residues: CACDTRLARGYGDTDKLIF.

The table lists this clone with a few counts. This DNA translates differently at residue 17 from the TCRdb protein, which is that of a much larger clone; a read error is likely, and the protein shown is the DNA's own translation. The chain is built from TRDV2 and TRDJ3; 7 positions match TRDD3. This CDR3 contains 21 residues. Germline V gene data show CDR1 as GEAIGNYY and CDR2 as EKD. The CDR3 protein is CACDTPGIRVGGSWDTLQMFF. In DNA, the CDR3 is TGTGCCTGTGACACTCCGGGGATAAGGGTTGGCGGCTCCTGGGACACCCTACAGATGTTTTTC.

This clone was seen more than once but under ten times. With only one base between it and a far larger clone, this is likely a read error. Other DNA sequences from this sample encode an identical CDR3 as well. This chain links TRDV2 with TRDJ1, with 8 bases matching TRDD3. CDR3 length: 17 amino acids. Germline V CDR1 and CDR2: GEAIGNYY, EKD. The CDR3 bases are TGTGCCTGCGACACCGTCTGGGGGAACGAGTACACCGATAAACTCATCTTT. Its protein product is CACDTVWGNEYTDKLIF.

Of note for this clone: TCRdb assigns this DNA the protein of a much larger clone, which departs from its translation at residue 15; this likely reflects a read error, and the protein shown comes from translating the DNA. The V and J genes are TRDV2 and TRDJ1, with D possibly TRDD3 on 6 matching bases. Germline V gives CDR1 GEAIGNYY, CDR2 EKD. The CDR3 is 17 residues long. CDR3 loop: CACGTLRGTSYTDKPIF. The DNA of the CDR3 is TGTGCCTGTGGCACCCTTCGGGGGACCTCGTACACCGATAAACCCATCTTT.